The 22 T cell receptor beta chains presented below share a single source sample, sequenced in a study of T cell changes during pregnancy in multiple sclerosis. The table came from immunoSEQ multiplex PCR; TCRdb's copy has only in-frame clones and leaves some out. The sample contains 75,000 to 90,000 clones, around 90% of which appear only once. The specimen was PBMCs, collected in the first trimester of pregnancy. These receptors originate from a female donor in good health, serving as a control in a pregnancy study. Some clones in this sample may be carry-over from other donors' samples.

The chain employs TRBV28 and TRBJ1-2; D call uncertain. V was trimmed by 1 base and J by 2 bases, leaving 8 bases between them. This CDR3 spans 14 amino acids. The germline V gene encodes CDR1 MDHEN and CDR2 SYDVKM. The CDR3 bases are TGTGCCAGCAGTTTATACAGATCCAACTATGGCTACACCTTC. Its protein is CASSLYRSNYGYTF.

Written as DNA, the CDR3 is TGTGCCAGCAGCAAGGGACTAGCGGGAGCAAATGAGCAGTTCTTC. This sequence encodes CASSKGLAGANEQFF. The V call is TRBV9, the J call TRBJ2-1; 14 nucleotides line up with TRBD2. The CDR3 has 15 residues. Losses at the gene ends were 4 bases for V and 7 bases for J; bases not matched to a gene: 4. Germline CDR1 is SGDLS and CDR2 is YYNGEE.

The chain uses TRBV18 and TRBJ2-3; D is undetermined. V gave up 6 bases and J gave up 4 bases, with 20 bases separating them. Germline assignment: CDR1 KGHSH and CDR2 LQKENI. The CDR3 extends over 16 amino acids. CDR3 in DNA: TGTGCCAGCTCCTACCAAAGTCAGGTTTCCGCAGATACGCAGTATTTT. Translation: CASSYQSQVSADTQYF.

This chain uses TRBV27 with TRBJ2-7; 7 bases align to TRBD1. The CDR3 contains 14 residues. J lost 2 bases, V lost 0 bases, and 1 base had no gene match. CDR1 MNHEY and CDR2 SMNVEV come from the germline V gene (reference sequence). CDR3 loop: CASSLSTGAYEQYF. The CDR3, as DNA: TGTGCCAGCAGTTTATCAACAGGGGCCTACGAGCAGTACTTC.

This chain uses TRBV7-3 with TRBJ2-3; 8 bases are a match to TRBD2. The CDR3 extends over 21 amino acids. V lost 4 bases and J lost 1; bases outside the gene matches: 22. Germline CDR1 SGHTA, CDR2 FQGTGA. The CDR3 coding sequence is TGTGCCAGCAGCTCCGGCCTCTTTCATACTAGCGGAGGCCGAGGCACAGATACGCAGTATTTT. Its protein product is CASSSGLFHTSGGRGTDTQYF.

A single count supports this clone. This chain joins TRBV14 and TRBJ1-1; D unresolved. In germline, CDR1 is SGHDN, CDR2 FVKESK. The V gene lost 3 bases and the J gene lost 5 bases, with 13 bases spanning the gap. The CDR3 is 14 residues long. CDR3 sequence reads: CASSQAGSRTEAFF. The DNA of the CDR3 is TGTGCCAGCAGCCAGGCGGGCAGCAGGACTGAAGCTTTCTTT. The whole variable domain, remainder taken from reference TRBV14 and TRBJ1-1, is EAGVTQFPSHSVIEKGQTVTLRCDPISGHDNLYWYRRVMGKEIKFLLHFVKESKQDESGMPNNRFLAERTGGTYSTLKVQPAELEDSGVYFCASSQAGSRTEAFFGQGTRLTVV.

The chain combines TRBV28 with TRBJ1-2; perhaps TRBD1 as D (6 bases). Trimming removed 5 bases at V and 10 bases at J, with 14 bases between. The CDR3 is 12 amino acids. The germline gives CDR1 MDHEN, CDR2 SYDVKM. CDR3 sequence (DNA): TGTGCCAGCAGTCAGAGGACAGCTATCTACACCTTC. Its protein is CASSQRTAIYTF.

The chain carries TRBV5-4 and TRBJ1-2; possibly TRBD1 for D (6 bases). Germline assignment: CDR1 SGHNT and CDR2 YYREEE (reference sequence). CDR3 length equals 14 residues. The V end was cut by 2 bases, the J end by 6 bases, with 14 bases between. The CDR3 spells CASSFHRVEDGYTF. The CDR3, as DNA: TGTGCCAGCAGCTTCCACAGGGTGGAGGATGGCTACACCTTC.

The genes are TRBV7-2 and TRBJ1-6, with D maybe TRBD1 (5 bases). CDR1 and CDR2 (germline): SGHTA, FQGNSA. This CDR3 has 13 residues. V gave up 4 bases and J gave up 7 bases, with 8 bases separating them. The CDR3 coding sequence is TGTGCCAGCAGCTGCGGGGGGAATTCACCCCTCCACTTT. Protein sequence: CASSCGGNSPLHF.

This chain uses TRBV5-1 with TRBJ2-1; D is perhaps TRBD1 (6 bases). Per germline, CDR1 SGHRS and CDR2 YFSETQ. V lost 0 bases to trimming and J lost 6 bases, with 10 bases between them. This CDR3 is 14 amino acids long. The CDR3 is CASSLGQEANEQFF. DNA for the CDR3: TGCGCCAGCAGCTTGGGACAGGAGGCCAATGAGCAGTTCTTC.

The J gene is TRBJ1-2, the V gene TRBV29-1; D possibly corresponds to TRBD1 (5 bases). V was clipped by 4 bases and J by 6 bases, with 9 bases between them. The CDR3 spans 11 residues. Germline V lookup: CDR1 SQVTM, CDR2 ANQGSEA. The CDR3 sequence: CSVAGINGYTF. The CDR3 bases are TGCAGCGTTGCAGGGATCAATGGCTACACCTTC.

The chain has TRBV2 and TRBJ1-1; TRBD1 is a possible D gene (6 bases). V lost 4 bases to trimming and J lost 5 bases, with 8 bases between them. The germline gives CDR1 SNHLY, CDR2 FYNNEI. The CDR3 spans 12 residues. The CDR3 spells CASSVGQTEAFF. CDR3 coding DNA: TGTGCCAGCAGTGTCGGACAGACTGAAGCTTTCTTT.

The chain employs TRBV9 and TRBJ2-7, with 9 bases matching TRBD2. Per the germline V gene, CDR1 is SGDLS and CDR2 is YYNGEE. Trimming at V came to 0 bases and at J to 3 bases, leaving 4 bases not matched to a gene. The CDR3 extends over 15 amino acids. CDR3 loop: CASSVDIAGVYEQYF. DNA for the CDR3: TGTGCCAGCAGCGTAGATATAGCGGGAGTCTACGAGCAGTACTTC. The whole variable domain, remainder taken from reference TRBV9 and TRBJ2-7, is DSGVTQTPKHLITATGQRVTLRCSPRSGDLSVYWYQQSLDQGLQFLIQYYNGEERAKGNILERFSAQQFPDLHSELNLSSLELGDSALYFCASSVDIAGVYEQYFGPGTRLTVT.

The genes are TRBV27 and TRBJ1-1; 8 positions agree with TRBD1. This CDR3 spans 17 amino acids. V shed 5 bases and J 4 bases; nucleotides not matched to a gene: 15. Germline CDR1 and CDR2: MNHEY and SMNVEV (reference sequence). In DNA form, the CDR3 reads TGTGCCAGCAGTACGACAGGGGAGGCCCCCTTGGGCACTGAAGCTTTCTTT. This encodes CASSTTGEAPLGTEAFF.

The V gene is TRBV27, the J gene TRBJ2-2, with 7 bases that match TRBD2. The CDR3 spans 16 residues. Germline assignment: CDR1 MNHEY and CDR2 SMNVEV (reference sequence). J was trimmed by 1 base and V by 8 bases; bases with no gene match: 10. The CDR3 coding sequence is TGTGCCAGCGGCCACCGCGGGAGAGAGAACACCGGGGAGCTGTTTTTT. Its protein product is CASGHRGRENTGELFF.

This clone has a single count. The chain links TRBV21-1 to TRBJ2-1; the DNA was not used to check the table's D call, TRBD1. TRBV21-1 is noted as a pseudogene. The CDR3 is made up of 17 amino acids. Here the CDR3 DNA reads TGTGCCAGCAGCGGGCGACAGTCAGGGGCTCCGAACAATGAGCAGTTCTTC. Translated, it gives CASSGRQSGAPNNEQFF.

The rearrangement uses TRBV5-1 and TRBJ1-5; weak D call: TRBD1 (5 bases). The CDR3 is made up of 15 amino acids. Trimming removed 0 bases from V and 6 bases from J, with 13 bases in between. In germline, CDR1 is SGHRS, CDR2 YFSETQ. The CDR3 DNA reads TGCGCCAGCAGCTTGGGCGGGGGGGAACGTCAGCCCCAGCATTTT. Translated: CASSLGGGERQPQHF. The full variable domain, its missing parts supplied by reference TRBV5-1 and TRBJ1-5, is KAGVTQTPRYLIKTRGQQVTLSCSPISGHRSVSWYQQTPGQGLQFLFEYFSETQRNKGNFPGRFSGRQFSNSRSEMNVSTLELGDSALYLCASSLGGGERQPQHFGDGTRLSIL.

Here the CDR3 reads CASSQESAGGYSPLHF. CDR3 DNA sequence: TGCGCCAGCAGCCAAGAGTCCGCAGGGGGATATTCACCCCTCCACTTT. The chain recombines TRBV4-1 with TRBJ1-6; TRBD1 matches 7 bases. The CDR3 sequence is 16 residues long. V lost 0 bases, J lost 8 bases, and 7 bases stayed unmatched. Germline lookup yields CDR1 MGHRA and CDR2 YSYEKL.

The V gene is TRBV9, the J gene TRBJ2-1; TRBD2 agrees at 10 bases. The CDR3 is 15 residues long. V lost 5 bases to trimming and J lost 0 bases; unmatched junction nucleotides: 2. Germline CDR1 reads SGDLS; CDR2 reads YYNGEE. Here the CDR3 DNA reads TGTGCCAGCAGTAGCGGGGGGAACTCCTACAATGAGCAGTTCTTC. It is translated as CASSSGGNSYNEQFF.

The genes are TRBV6-1 and TRBJ2-1, with 8 bases matching TRBD1. V lost 6 bases to trimming and J lost 8 bases; unmatched junction nucleotides: 9. The CDR3 length is 14 residues. Germline V lookup: CDR1 MNHNS, CDR2 SASEGT. CDR3 nucleotides: TGTGCCAGCAGCGTCACAGGGGGTGGGGATGAGCAGTTCTTC. Protein product: CASSVTGGGDEQFF.

The rearrangement links TRBV19 to TRBJ1-4; 7 bases line up with TRBD1. The germline V gene encodes CDR1 LNHDA and CDR2 SQIVND (reference sequence). Losses at the gene ends were 5 bases for V and 13 bases for J; bases not matched to a gene: 7. The CDR3 consists of 12 residues. The CDR3 is CASSPRRQGLFF. In nucleotides, the CDR3 is TGTGCCAGTAGTCCTCGCCGACAGGGACTGTTTTTT.

J is TRBJ2-3 and V is TRBV19, with 9 bases aligning to TRBD2. CDR1 and CDR2 from the germline V gene are LNHDA and SQIVND (reference sequence). J gave up 4 bases and V 1 base, and 9 bases lay outside the gene matches. This CDR3 is built from 17 residues. CDR3 DNA sequence: TGTGCCAGTAGTATAGCCGTGGCGGGGGGGCCAGCAGATACGCAGTATTTT. As protein: CASSIAVAGGPADTQYF.